This T cell receptor beta chain was identified during a study of radiation and T cells in renal cell carcinoma. TCRdb's table, derived via immunoSEQ multiplex PCR, lists solely in-frame clones and lacks some. This sample has under 150,000 clones, with 80% to 90% found just once. Between the trimmed V and J ends, which lost 4 bases and 2 bases, there was a span of 15 bases. Germline CDR1 SGHNT, CDR2 YYREEE (reference sequence). The length of the CDR3 is 16 residues. The time point was: blood 2 weeks post-SBRT. Specified treatment: 15 Gy SBRT to primary tumor, nephrectomy 4 weeks later. This rearrangement joins TRBV5-4 to TRBJ2-2; D may correspond to TRBD1 or TRBD2 (6 bases each). Sequenced here: blood, sampled from a patient whose treatment included radiotherapy and nephrectomy. The clonotype was recovered from a woman aged 55-70 years with renal cell carcinoma. In DNA form, the CDR3 reads TGTGCCAGCAGCGCCCCCAGGGGAGGAAACACCGGGGAGCTGTTTTTT. Protein product: CASSAPRGGNTGELFF.